This T cell receptor (beta chain) was observed in a study of blood T cell repertoires in COVID-19. Study-level background: Samples came from the United States, Italy and Spain, spanning acute and convalescent COVID-19.

Germline V lookup: CDR1 SGHRS, CDR2 YFSETQ. Trimming pared 2 bases from V and 6 bases from J, leaving 17 bases between. This CDR3 is built from 15 residues. Study processing details: Amplified reference gene primers provided the basis for estimating nucleated cell counts. Data came from immunoSEQ multiplex PCR; TCRdb stores just in-frame clones and leaves some out. That table is the source of V, J and clone size, and D and trimming were worked out from the DNA. The repertoire holds approximately 230,000 clones, 70% to 90% seen once, with 3% to 3.5% in the top ten. The J gene is TRBJ1-2, the V gene TRBV5-1; D may be TRBD1 (6 bases). Sequenced material: peripheral blood. The TCR originated in a man aged 18 to 29 with active or convalescent COVID-19. Here the CDR3 reads CASSLDPRGGHGYTF. In DNA form, the CDR3 reads TGCGCCAGCAGCTTAGACCCGCGAGGGGGTCATGGCTACACCTTC.